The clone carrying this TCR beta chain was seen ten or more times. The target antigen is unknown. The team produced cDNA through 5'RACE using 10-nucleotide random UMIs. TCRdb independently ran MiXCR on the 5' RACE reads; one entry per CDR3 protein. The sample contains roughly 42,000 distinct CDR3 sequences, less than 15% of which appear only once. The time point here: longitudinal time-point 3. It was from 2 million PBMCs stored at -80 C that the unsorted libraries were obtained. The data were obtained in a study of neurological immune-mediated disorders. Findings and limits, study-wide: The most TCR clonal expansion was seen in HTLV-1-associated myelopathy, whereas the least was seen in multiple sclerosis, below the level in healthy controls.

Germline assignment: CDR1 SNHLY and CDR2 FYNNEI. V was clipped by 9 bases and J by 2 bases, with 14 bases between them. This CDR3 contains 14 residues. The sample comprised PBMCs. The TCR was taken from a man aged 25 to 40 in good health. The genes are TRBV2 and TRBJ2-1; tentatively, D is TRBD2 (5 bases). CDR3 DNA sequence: TGTGCCAGTAAGAGCCGGGGTACCTACAATGAGCAGTTCTTC. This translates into CASKSRGTYNEQFF.